This T cell receptor beta chain was profiled in a study of vaccination and CD4 T cells after COVID-19. In the study overall: The convalescents, six males and four females, included two who were Hispanic. Regarding the study as a whole: Convalescent patients' vaccine-specific clones were spike mono-reactive in 304 of 307 cases.

Details on this clonotype: The antigen remains undetermined.

The CDR3 length is 13 residues. V was cut by 3 bases and J by 5 bases, with 8 bases left in between. Per the germline V gene, CDR1 is SGHVS and CDR2 is FQNEAQ. Time point described: late sampling 161 to 241 days after vaccination in a few convalescent patients. The positive PCR dates, which preceded the US Alpha, Beta and Delta variants, fell between March and December 2020. MiXCR was run by TCRdb on the PCR reads, yielding one entry per CDR3 protein. The profile shows some 28,000 distinct CDR3 sequences, around 50% of them singletons. This specimen consisted of CD4+ T cells from blood, obtained about 7 months after SARS-CoV-2 vaccination. The sequence derives from a human donor who had recovered from COVID-19. The chain has TRBV7-8 and TRBJ1-5, with TRBD1 as a possible D gene (6 bases). CDR3 DNA sequence: TGTGCCAGCAGCTTGCAGGGGTATCAGCCCCAGCATTTT. Translated, it gives CASSLQGYQPQHF.